The rows below give T cell receptor beta chains drawn from one sample of a study of Graves' ophthalmopathy and Graves' hyperthyroidism. TCRdb ran MiXCR on the multiplex PCR reads and lists one entry per CDR3 protein. The data contain a few hundred thousand distinct CDR3 sequences, about 22% of them singletons. The sequenced sample was peripheral blood. The receptors here all came from a woman in her forties or fifties with Graves' ophthalmopathy. Both conserved end residues are part of each CDR3. Fields, in order: D gene, V gene, clone size, CDR3 length, J gene, CDR3 DNA, CDR3 protein. A D gene is named only where the DNA matches it firmly. Part of the rows lack a size; the others show once, few, many or a class for expanded clones.

D gene: .
V gene: TRBV11-1
clone size: .
CDR3 length: 14
J gene: TRBJ1-1
CDR3 DNA: TGTGCCAGCAGCCCCTATACGGATAGCACTGAAGCTTTCTTT
CDR3 protein: CASSPYTDSTEAFF

D gene: .
V gene: TRBV5-1
clone size: many
CDR3 length: 14
J gene: TRBJ1-1
CDR3 DNA: TGCGCCAGCAGCAGACTCGGGGAGGACACTAAAGCTTTCTTT
CDR3 protein: CASSRLGEDTKAFF

D gene: .
V gene: TRBV19
clone size: many
CDR3 length: 15
J gene: TRBJ1-5
CDR3 DNA: TGTGCCAGTAGTATGGGGCAGGATAGCAATCAGCCCCAGCATTTT
CDR3 protein: CASSMGQDSNQPQHF

D gene: .
V gene: TRBV10-3
clone size: .
CDR3 length: 13
J gene: TRBJ2-7
CDR3 DNA: TGTGCCATCAGTGATCTGGGTTCCTACGAGCAGTACTTC
CDR3 protein: CAISDLGSYEQYF

D gene: .
V gene: TRBV30
clone size: many
CDR3 length: 14
J gene: TRBJ2-7
CDR3 DNA: TGTGCCTGGAGTGTGCAGGCAGGGGCCTACGAGCAGTACTTC
CDR3 protein: CAWSVQAGAYEQYF

D gene: .
V gene: TRBV2
clone size: .
CDR3 length: 13
J gene: TRBJ2-7
CDR3 DNA: TGTGCCAGCAGTGAAGAAGGAGGGACCGAGCAGTACTTC
CDR3 protein: CASSEEGGTEQYF

D gene: TRBD2
V gene: TRBV15
clone size: many
CDR3 length: 14
J gene: TRBJ2-7
CDR3 DNA: TGTGCCACCAGCAGAGGCGGGGGTTCGGGCGAGCAGTACTTC
CDR3 protein: CATSRGGGSGEQYF

D gene: .
V gene: TRBV27
clone size: .
CDR3 length: 14
J gene: TRBJ1-2
CDR3 DNA: TGTGCCAGCAGACCCCTCGTAAATAACTATGGCTACACCTTC
CDR3 protein: CASRPLVNNYGYTF

D gene: .
V gene: TRBV28
clone size: .
CDR3 length: 15
J gene: TRBJ2-7
CDR3 DNA: TGTGCCAGCAGTGTAACCGGGCCCAATTTCTACGAGCAGTACTTC
CDR3 protein: CASSVTGPNFYEQYF

D gene: .
V gene: TRBV7-2
clone size: many
CDR3 length: 15
J gene: TRBJ1-3
CDR3 DNA: TGTGCCAGCAGCTTCAGTCAGGGGTCGGGAAACACCATATATTTT
CDR3 protein: CASSFSQGSGNTIYF

D gene: .
V gene: TRBV12-3/TRBV12-4
clone size: many
CDR3 length: 13
J gene: TRBJ1-5
CDR3 DNA: TGTGCCAGCAGTTTTGGTAGCAATCAGCCCCAGCATTTT
CDR3 protein: CASSFGSNQPQHF

D gene: .
V gene: TRBV30
clone size: many
CDR3 length: 15
J gene: TRBJ2-6
CDR3 DNA: TGTGCCTGGAGGGCCCCTCGCTCTGGGGCCAACGTCCTGACTTTC
CDR3 protein: CAWRAPRSGANVLTF

D gene: .
V gene: TRBV5-1
clone size: many
CDR3 length: 12
J gene: TRBJ2-7
CDR3 DNA: TGCGCCAGCAGCCCGGGGAGCCACGAGCAGTACTTC
CDR3 protein: CASSPGSHEQYF

D gene: TRBD2
V gene: TRBV28
clone size: many
CDR3 length: 15
J gene: TRBJ2-7
CDR3 DNA: TGTGCCAGCAGTTTAGAGGTAGCGGGAGCCTACGAGCAGTACTTC
CDR3 protein: CASSLEVAGAYEQYF

D gene: TRBD2
V gene: TRBV2
clone size: many
CDR3 length: 15
J gene: TRBJ2-5
CDR3 DNA: TGTGCCAGCAGTGAGGGAAGCCGGGGGGAAGAGACCCAGTACTTC
CDR3 protein: CASSEGSRGEETQYF

D gene: .
V gene: TRBV5-5
clone size: many
CDR3 length: 14
J gene: TRBJ2-5
CDR3 DNA: TGTGCCAGCAGCCCCGGTGGGCATCAAGAGACCCAGTACTTC
CDR3 protein: CASSPGGHQETQYF